The entry below gives a single T cell receptor (beta chain) sequence along with its context. The germline gene is not matched at one end of the junction; a read error may be the cause. This entry comes from a study of tumor and adjacent non-tumor tissue in lung cancer. From germline, CDR1 is MNHEY and CDR2 SVGAGI. The CDR3 loop spans 17 amino acids. This sample's RNA came from whole unsorted tissue. This non-tumor lung sample came from over 3 cm beyond the tumor edge. A modified ARM-PCR protocol with three rounds of nested PCR amplified TCRbeta. TCRdb itself ran the multiplex PCR reads through MiXCR, one entry per CDR3 protein. The top ten clones hold roughly 33% of a sample with 100,000 or so distinct CDR3 sequences, approximately 80% of them seen once.

This sequence originates from a man aged 60 to 75 with small cell lung cancer. This chain connects TRBV6-5 to TRBJ2-1; 10 nucleotides agree with TRBD2. Material for sequencing was distant non-tumor lung tissue. The CDR3: CASSYSVWGLAKNEQFF. CDR3 nucleotides: TGTGCTAGCAGTTACTCGGTCTGGGGACTAGCGAAGAATGAGCAGTTCTTC.